The entry below gives a single TCR beta chain sequence along with its context. Antigen unknown. The method was immunoSEQ multiplex PCR; TCRdb's version includes in-frame clones alone and lacks a portion of them. Of hundreds of thousands of clones in the sample, 86% were seen once. Indicated treatment: around 19 received Ad26.COV2.S at low or high dose, single or two shots; about 5 received placebo; per-sample allocation not given. All samples were drawn on day 63, counting from the first vaccine or placebo injection. These data originate in a study of Ad26.COV2.S vaccination and SARS-CoV-2 variants. About the research overall: Donor joined the COV1001 Ad26.COV2.S trial arm. Study observations and caveats: Breadth of non-spike TCRs did not differ between vaccinees and placebo recipients.

V lost 5 bases and J lost 8, with 12 bases in between. In germline, CDR1 is WSHSY, CDR2 SAAADI. This CDR3 has 12 residues. The source of this sequence is a person between 18 and 59 years old who received the Ad26.COV2.S COVID-19 vaccine or a placebo. The sample in question was peripheral blood, obtained in a trial of Ad26.COV2.S vaccine versus placebo. The chain couples TRBV10-2 to TRBJ1-2; unclear D gene. For the CDR3, the DNA is TGCGCCAGCAGTCTCGGCGACGGAGGCTACACCTTC. This translates into CASSLGDGGYTF.